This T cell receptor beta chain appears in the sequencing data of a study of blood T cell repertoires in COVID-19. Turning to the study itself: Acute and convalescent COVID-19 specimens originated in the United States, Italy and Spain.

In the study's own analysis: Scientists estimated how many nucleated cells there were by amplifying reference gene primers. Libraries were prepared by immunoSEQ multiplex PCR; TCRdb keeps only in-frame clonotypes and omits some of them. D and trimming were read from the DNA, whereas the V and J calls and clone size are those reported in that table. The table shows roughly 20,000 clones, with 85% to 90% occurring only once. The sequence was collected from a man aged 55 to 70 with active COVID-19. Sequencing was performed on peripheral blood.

DNA for the CDR3: TGTGCCATCAGTGAGAGACAGGATGAAAAACTGTTTTTT. Amino acids: CAISERQDEKLFF. This chain uses TRBV10-3 with TRBJ1-4; a weak D match, TRBD1 (6 bases). CDR1 is ENHRY and CDR2 is SYGVKD in the germline V gene. The CDR3 contains 13 residues. The V and J ends lost 2 bases and 6 bases respectively, with 7 bases between them.